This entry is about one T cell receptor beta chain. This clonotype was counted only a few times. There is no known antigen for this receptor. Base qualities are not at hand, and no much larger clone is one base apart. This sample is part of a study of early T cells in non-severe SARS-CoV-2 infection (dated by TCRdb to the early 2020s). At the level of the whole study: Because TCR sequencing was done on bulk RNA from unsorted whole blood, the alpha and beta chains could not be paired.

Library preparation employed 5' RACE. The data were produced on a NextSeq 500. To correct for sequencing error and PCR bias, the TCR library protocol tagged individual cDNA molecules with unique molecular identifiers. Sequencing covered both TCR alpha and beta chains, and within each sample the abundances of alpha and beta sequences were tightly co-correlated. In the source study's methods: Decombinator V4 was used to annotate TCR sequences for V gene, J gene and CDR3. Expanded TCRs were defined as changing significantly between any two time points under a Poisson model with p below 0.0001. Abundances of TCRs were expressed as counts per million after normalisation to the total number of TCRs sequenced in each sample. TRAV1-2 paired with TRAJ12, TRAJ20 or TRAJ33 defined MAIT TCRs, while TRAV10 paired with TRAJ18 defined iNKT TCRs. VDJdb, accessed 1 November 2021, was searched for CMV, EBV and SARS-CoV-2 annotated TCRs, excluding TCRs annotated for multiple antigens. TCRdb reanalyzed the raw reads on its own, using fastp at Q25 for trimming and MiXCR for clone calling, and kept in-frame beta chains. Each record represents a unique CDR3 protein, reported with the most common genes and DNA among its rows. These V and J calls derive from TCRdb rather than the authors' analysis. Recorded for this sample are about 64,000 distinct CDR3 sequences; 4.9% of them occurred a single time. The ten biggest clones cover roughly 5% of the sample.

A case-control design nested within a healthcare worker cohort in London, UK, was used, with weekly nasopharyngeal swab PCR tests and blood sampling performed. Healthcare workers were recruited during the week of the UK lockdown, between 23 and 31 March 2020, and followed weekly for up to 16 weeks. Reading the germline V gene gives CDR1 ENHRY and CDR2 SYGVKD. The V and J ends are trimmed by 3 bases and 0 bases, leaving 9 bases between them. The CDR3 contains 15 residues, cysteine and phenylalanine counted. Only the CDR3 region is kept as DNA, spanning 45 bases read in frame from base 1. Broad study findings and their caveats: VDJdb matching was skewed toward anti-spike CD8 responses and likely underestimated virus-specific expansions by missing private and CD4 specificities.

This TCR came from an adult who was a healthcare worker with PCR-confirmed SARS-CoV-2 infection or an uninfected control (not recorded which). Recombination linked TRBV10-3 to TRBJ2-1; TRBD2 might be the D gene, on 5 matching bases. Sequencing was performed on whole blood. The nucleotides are TGTGCCATCAGTGATGGAGGTAGCTCCTACAATGAGCAGTTCTTC. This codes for CAISDGGSSYNEQFF.